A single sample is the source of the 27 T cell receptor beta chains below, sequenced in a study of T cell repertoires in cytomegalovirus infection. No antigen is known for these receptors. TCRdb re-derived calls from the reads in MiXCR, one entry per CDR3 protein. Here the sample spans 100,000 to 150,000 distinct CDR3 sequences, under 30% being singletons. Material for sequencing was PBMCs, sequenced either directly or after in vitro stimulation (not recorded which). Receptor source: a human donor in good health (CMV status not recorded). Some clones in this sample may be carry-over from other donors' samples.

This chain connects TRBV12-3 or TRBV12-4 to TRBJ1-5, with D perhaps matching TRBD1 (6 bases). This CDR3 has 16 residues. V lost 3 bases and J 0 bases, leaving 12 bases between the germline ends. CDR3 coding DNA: TGTGCCAGCAGTTTGGGGGCAGCTTATAGCAATCAGCCCCAGCATTTT. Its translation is CASSLGAAYSNQPQHF.

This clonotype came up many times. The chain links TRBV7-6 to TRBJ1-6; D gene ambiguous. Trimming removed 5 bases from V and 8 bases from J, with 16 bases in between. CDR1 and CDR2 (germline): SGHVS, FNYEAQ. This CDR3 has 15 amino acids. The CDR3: CASSLDTYKDSPLHF. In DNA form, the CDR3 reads TGTGCCAGCAGCCTCGACACTTACAAGGATTCACCCCTCCACTTT.

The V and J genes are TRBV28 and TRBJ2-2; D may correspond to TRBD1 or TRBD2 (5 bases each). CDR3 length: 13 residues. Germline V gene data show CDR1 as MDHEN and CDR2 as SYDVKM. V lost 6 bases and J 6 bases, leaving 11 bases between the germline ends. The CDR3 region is CASSVVGAGELFF. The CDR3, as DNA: TGTGCCAGCAGCGTAGTGGGGGCCGGGGAGCTGTTTTTT.

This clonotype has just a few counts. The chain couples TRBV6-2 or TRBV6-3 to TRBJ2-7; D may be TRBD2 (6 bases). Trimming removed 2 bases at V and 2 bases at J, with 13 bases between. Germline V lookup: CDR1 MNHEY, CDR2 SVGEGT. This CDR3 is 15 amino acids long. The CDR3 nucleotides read TGTGCCAGCAGTTACACGCGGGGACGGGCCTACGAGCAGTACTTC. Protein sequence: CASSYTRGRAYEQYF.

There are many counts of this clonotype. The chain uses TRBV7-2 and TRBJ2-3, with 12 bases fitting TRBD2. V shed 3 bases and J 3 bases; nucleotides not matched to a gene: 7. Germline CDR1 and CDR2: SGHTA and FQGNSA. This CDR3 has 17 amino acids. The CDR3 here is CASSFKSGLAGTDTQYF. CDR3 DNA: TGTGCCAGCAGCTTCAAATCAGGACTAGCGGGAACAGATACGCAGTATTTT.

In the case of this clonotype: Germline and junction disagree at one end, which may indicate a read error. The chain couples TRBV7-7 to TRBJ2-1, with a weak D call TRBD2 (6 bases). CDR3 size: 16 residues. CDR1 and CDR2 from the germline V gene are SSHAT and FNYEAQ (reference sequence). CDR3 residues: CASSLAPGSSYNEQFF. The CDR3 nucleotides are TGTGCTAGCAGCTTAGCGCCCGGGAGCTCCTACAATGAGCAGTTCTTC.

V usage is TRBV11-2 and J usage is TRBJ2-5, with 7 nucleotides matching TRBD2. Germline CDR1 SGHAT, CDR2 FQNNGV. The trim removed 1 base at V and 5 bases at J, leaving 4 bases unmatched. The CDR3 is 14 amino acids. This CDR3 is CASSLVVSGETQYF. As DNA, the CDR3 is TGTGCCAGCAGCTTAGTAGTTAGCGGGGAGACCCAGTACTTC.

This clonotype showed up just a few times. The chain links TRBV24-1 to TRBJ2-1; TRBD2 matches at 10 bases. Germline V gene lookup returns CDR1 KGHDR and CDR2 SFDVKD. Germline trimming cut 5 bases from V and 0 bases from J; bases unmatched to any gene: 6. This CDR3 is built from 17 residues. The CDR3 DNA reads TGTGCCACCAGTGGTCCGGGACTAGCGCTCTCCTACAATGAGCAGTTCTTC. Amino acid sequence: CATSGPGLALSYNEQFF.

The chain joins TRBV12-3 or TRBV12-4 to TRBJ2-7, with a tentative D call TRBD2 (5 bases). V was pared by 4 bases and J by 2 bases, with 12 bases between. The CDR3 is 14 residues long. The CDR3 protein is CASSSRVATYEQYF. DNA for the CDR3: TGTGCCAGCAGTTCCCGGGTAGCGACCTACGAGCAGTACTTC.

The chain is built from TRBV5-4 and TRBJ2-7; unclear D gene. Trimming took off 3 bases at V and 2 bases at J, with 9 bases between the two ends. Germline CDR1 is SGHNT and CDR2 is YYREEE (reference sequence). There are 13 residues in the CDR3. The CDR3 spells CASSSDGAYEQYF. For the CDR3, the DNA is TGTGCCAGCAGCTCGGACGGAGCCTACGAGCAGTACTTC.

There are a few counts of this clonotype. This chain's CDR3 is CASSIGKGGQFF. The CDR3 bases are TGTGCCAGTAGTATAGGGAAAGGAGGGCAGTTCTTC. This sequence joins TRBV19 and TRBJ2-1; tentative D call: TRBD2 (5 bases). The length of the CDR3 is 12 residues. Germline lookup yields CDR1 LNHDA and CDR2 SQIVND (reference sequence). Trimming left V 1 base short and J 12 bases short, with 10 bases between.

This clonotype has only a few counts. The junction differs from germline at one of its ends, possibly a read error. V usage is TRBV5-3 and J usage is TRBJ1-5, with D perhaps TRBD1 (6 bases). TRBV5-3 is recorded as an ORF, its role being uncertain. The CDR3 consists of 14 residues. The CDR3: CASSLQGSNQPQHF. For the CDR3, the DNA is TGTGCCAGCAGCTTACAGGGTAGCAATCAGCCCCAGCATTTT.

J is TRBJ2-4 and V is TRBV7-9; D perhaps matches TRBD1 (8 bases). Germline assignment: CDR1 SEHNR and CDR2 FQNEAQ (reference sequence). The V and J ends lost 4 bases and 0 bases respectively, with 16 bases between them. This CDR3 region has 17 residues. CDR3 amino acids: CASSSTGGVRAKNIQYF. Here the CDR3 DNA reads TGTGCCAGCAGCTCAACAGGGGGGGTGAGAGCCAAAAACATTCAGTACTTC.

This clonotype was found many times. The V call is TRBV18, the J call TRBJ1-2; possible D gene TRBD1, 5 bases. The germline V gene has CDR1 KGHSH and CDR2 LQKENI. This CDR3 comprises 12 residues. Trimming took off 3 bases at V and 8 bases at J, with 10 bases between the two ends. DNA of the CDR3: TGTGCCAGCTCACCGGGACTGCGCGGCTACACCTTC. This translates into CASSPGLRGYTF.

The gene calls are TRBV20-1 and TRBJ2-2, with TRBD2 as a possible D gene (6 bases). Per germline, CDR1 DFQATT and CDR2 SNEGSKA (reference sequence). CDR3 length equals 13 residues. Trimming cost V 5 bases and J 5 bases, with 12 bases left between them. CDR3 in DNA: TGCAGTGCTTTCAACCGGGGGACCGGGGAGCTGTTTTTT. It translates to CSAFNRGTGELFF.

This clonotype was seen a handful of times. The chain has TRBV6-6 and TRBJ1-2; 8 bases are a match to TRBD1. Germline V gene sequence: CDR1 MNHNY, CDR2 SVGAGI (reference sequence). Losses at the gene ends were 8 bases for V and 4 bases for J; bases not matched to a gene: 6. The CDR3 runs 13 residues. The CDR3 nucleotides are TGTGCCAGCCGAGGGGGGACAGGCTATGGCTACACCTTC. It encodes CASRGGTGYGYTF.

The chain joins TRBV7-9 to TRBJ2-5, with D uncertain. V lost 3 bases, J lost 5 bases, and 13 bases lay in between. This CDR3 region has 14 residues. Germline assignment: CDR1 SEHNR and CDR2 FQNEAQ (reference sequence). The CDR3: CASSFGRAWETQYF. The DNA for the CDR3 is TGTGCCAGCAGCTTCGGTCGGGCTTGGGAGACCCAGTACTTC.

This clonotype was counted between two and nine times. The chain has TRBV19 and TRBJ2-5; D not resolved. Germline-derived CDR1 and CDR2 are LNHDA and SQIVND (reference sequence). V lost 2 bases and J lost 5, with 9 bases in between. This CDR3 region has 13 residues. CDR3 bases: TGTGCCAGTAGTATATGGGGAATGGAGACCCAGTACTTC. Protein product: CASSIWGMETQYF.

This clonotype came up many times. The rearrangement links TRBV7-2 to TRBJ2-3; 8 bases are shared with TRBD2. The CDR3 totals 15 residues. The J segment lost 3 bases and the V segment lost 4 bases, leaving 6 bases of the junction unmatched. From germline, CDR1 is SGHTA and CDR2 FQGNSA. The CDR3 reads CASSSDGTRTDTQYF. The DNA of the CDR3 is TGTGCCAGCAGCTCCGACGGGACTAGGACAGATACGCAGTATTTT. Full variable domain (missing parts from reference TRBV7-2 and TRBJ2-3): GAGVSQSPSNKVTEKGKDVELRCDPISGHTALYWYRQSLGQGLEFLIYFQGNSAPDKSGLPSDRFSAERTGGSVSTLTIQRTQQEDSAVYLCASSSDGTRTDTQYFGPGTRLTVL.

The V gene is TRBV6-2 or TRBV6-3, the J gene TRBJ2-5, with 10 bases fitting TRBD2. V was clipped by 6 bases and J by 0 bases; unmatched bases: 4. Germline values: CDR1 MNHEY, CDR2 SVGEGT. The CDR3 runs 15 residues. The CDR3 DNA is TGTGCCAGCAGAACTAGCGGGACGTACCAAGAGACCCAGTACTTC. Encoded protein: CASRTSGTYQETQYF.

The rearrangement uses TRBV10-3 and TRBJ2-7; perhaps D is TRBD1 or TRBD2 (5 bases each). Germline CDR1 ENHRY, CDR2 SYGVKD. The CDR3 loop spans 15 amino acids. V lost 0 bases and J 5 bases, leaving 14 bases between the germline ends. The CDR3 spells CAISESGAGDHEQYF. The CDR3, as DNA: TGTGCCATCAGTGAGTCGGGAGCCGGGGACCACGAGCAGTACTTC.

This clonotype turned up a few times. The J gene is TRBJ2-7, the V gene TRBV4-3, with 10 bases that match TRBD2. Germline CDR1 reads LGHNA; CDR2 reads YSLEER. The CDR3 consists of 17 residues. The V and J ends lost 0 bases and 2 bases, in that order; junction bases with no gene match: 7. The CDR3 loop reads CASSQDILAGDAYEQYV. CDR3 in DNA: TGCGCCAGCAGCCAAGATATTCTAGCGGGAGACGCCTACGAGCAGTACGTC.

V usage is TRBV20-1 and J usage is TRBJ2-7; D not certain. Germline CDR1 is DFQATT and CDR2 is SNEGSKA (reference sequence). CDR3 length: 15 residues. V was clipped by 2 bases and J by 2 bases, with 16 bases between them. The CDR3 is CSARQRDETTYEQYF. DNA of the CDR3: TGCAGTGCTAGACAGCGTGACGAAACAACCTACGAGCAGTACTTC.

The DNA for the CDR3 is TGCGCCAGCAGCCAAGAGGGGGCATCAAGCTCTGGAAACACCATATATTTT. It encodes CASSQEGASSSGNTIYF. The chain carries TRBV4-3 and TRBJ1-3, with D perhaps matching TRBD1 (6 bases). The V gene lost 0 bases and the J gene lost 0 bases, with 12 bases spanning the gap. CDR1 and CDR2 from the germline V gene are LGHNA and YSLEER. The CDR3 covers 17 residues.

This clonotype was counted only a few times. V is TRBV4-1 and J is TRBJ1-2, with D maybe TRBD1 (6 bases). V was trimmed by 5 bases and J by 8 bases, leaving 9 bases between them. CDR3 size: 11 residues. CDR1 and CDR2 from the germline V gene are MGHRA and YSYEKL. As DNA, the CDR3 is TGCGCCAGCAGCACAGGGTTCGGCTACACCTTC. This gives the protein CASSTGFGYTF.

CDR3 nucleotide sequence: TGCGCCAGCAGCTTGGGGGCAGGAGTGATGAACACTGAAGCTTTCTTT. Its protein is CASSLGAGVMNTEAFF. The genes are TRBV5-1 and TRBJ1-1; no reliable D call. The germline V gene encodes CDR1 SGHRS and CDR2 YFSETQ. There are 16 residues in the CDR3. Trimming removed 0 bases from V and 0 bases from J, with 12 bases in between.

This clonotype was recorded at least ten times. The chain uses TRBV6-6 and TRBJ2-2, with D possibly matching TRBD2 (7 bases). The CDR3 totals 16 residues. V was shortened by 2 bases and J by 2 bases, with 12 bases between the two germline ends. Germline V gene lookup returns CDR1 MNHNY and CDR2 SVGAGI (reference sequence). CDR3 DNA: TGTGCCAGCAGTTACATGGGGGGGCGCAACACCGGGGAGCTGTTTTTT. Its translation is CASSYMGGRNTGELFF.